Described below is a single TCR beta chain sequence and its context. The data stem from a study of blood T cell repertoires in COVID-19. Method: immunoSEQ multiplex PCR; TCRdb's copy keeps in-frame clones and lacks some. The table has around 62,000 clones, approximately 95% seen once. V was clipped by 7 bases and J by 1 base, with 14 bases between them. This CDR3 is built from 16 residues. Germline CDR1 MDHEN, CDR2 SYDVKM. The TCR originated in an older man with active COVID-19. The chain couples TRBV28 to TRBJ2-6; a weak D match, TRBD2 (7 bases). The sample comprised peripheral blood. Here the CDR3 DNA reads TGTGCCAGCAAGGGGGGGACACCTTCTGGGGCCAACGTCCTGACTTTC. It specifies CASKGGTPSGANVLTF.